This T cell receptor (beta chain) was documented in a study of T cell responses to AZD1222 COVID-19 vaccine listed by TCRdb under 2021. For context, the study as a whole: TCR sequencing covered some 250 trial participants: some 210 given two doses of AZD1222 and 26 given two doses of MenACWY control vaccine. Trial participants were enrolled by age into 18-55, 56-69 and 70-plus year subgroups, with about 150, 27 and 61 TCR-sequenced participants respectively. On the study overall, not on this receptor specifically: Spike-specific TCR breadth and depth rose significantly after two AZD1222 doses compared with day 0 and with MenACWY recipients. Reportedly, almost half of the unique spike-specific TCRs recognized epitopes lying outside the regions that are mutated in the B.1.351 and B.1.1.7 variants. Because no day 14 peak-response samples were available, the repertoires could be characterized only after the peak T cell response. The 56-69-year group was small, and its depth increase did not reach significance, likely because of low power. CD4 TCRs associated with the vaccine covered the entire spike protein, and the dominant responses were in regions 160-218 and 743-854. Conclusions about previously exposed vaccinees were limited because only six AZD1222 recipients were SARS-CoV-2 seropositive at baseline. Most participants were white British and females outnumbered males, and the authors suggested that clonal diversity may have been underestimated.

The CDR3 regions of human TCRbeta chains were analyzed by immunosequencing. The study's own analysis went as follows. TCRs in the repertoires were compared against a reference library of SARS-CoV-2-specific TCRs that had been generated with the MIRA antigen-specificity platform. Breadth meant the fraction of unique TCRs that were SARS-CoV-2-associated, whereas depth meant the fraction of total T cells that were SARS-CoV-2-associated. Using the MIRA data, every spike-specific TCR was mapped to the spike region that the TCR reacted to and assigned to either a CD4 or a CD8 class. Log10-transformed breadth and depth values were compared by one-way ANOVA with Sidak's multiple comparisons tests. Drawn from immuneACCESS, this table holds only the in-frame rearrangements with V and J called that TCRdb kept. Clones are partly lost; checked studies trace under half to an unresolved V gene and leave the rest unexplained. The DNA gave D and trimming, while V, J and clone size come from that table. A total of 120,000 or so clones appear in this sample, around 93% of them only once. The ten largest clones represent 4% to 6% of the sample.

About this clone: No cognate antigen has been identified for it. No much larger clone is present one base from it, and per-base qualities are unavailable.

The time point label here, explained by the study, means: about 28 days (+/-7) after the second vaccine dose. AZD1222 recipients with second doses at about 4 weeks or about 12 weeks were pooled, because spike-specific TCR depth and breadth did not differ between schedules. Samples from vaccinated people were obtained from the UK trials COV001 and COV002, which included a single-blind randomized controlled phase 2/3 trial of AZD1222 (ChAdOx1 nCoV-19) in healthy adults. Trial participant PBMC samples were collected at day 0 and day 28 after the second dose for TCRbeta chain sequencing. V was cut back by 6 bases and J by 4 bases, leaving a gap of 9 bases between them. Counted from cysteine to phenylalanine, this CDR3 has 12 amino acids. Just the 36-base CDR3 DNA is kept, in frame starting at base 1. Reading the germline V gene gives CDR1 MNHEY and CDR2 SVGAGI.

Here the chain combines TRBV6-5 and TRBJ2-5; the D gene identity is not certain. Sequenced material: peripheral blood, taken 28 days after the second AZD1222 dose. This clonotype originated in an adult who received the AZD1222 COVID-19 vaccine. Here the CDR3 is given as CASRTGLETQYF. The DNA sequence reads TGTGCCAGCAGAACGGGCCTAGAGACCCAGTACTTC.